Described below is a single T cell receptor (beta chain) sequence and its context. Antigen: not known. The data are from a study of radiotherapy plus CTLA-4 blockade in lung cancer. This CDR3 contains 15 residues. In germline, CDR1 is SGHVS, CDR2 FQNEAQ. J lost 7 bases, V lost 1 base, and 5 bases had no gene match. Clones were sequenced by immunoSEQ multiplex PCR, and TCRdb holds only the in-frame ones, with some missing. The sample lists about 49,000 clones; about 85% were seen once. Study-wide findings and caveats: An expansion of tumor-derived TCR clones occurred in blood after radiotherapy plus ipilimumab.

Chemo-refractory metastatic non-small-cell lung cancer patients underwent focal radiation alongside CTLA-4 blockade with ipilimumab. The TCR originated in a human donor with non-small cell lung cancer whose response to radiotherapy plus ipilimumab could not be evaluated. The V gene is TRBV7-8, the J gene TRBJ1-2, with TRBD1 matching 11 bases. The sample here was peripheral blood, taken from a patient treated with radiotherapy plus ipilimumab. CDR3 nucleotide sequence: TGTGCCAGCAGCTTAGTTAGGGGACAGGGGGGTGGCTACACCTTC. Translation gives CASSLVRGQGGGYTF.